These 23 T cell receptor beta chains originate from one sample sequenced in a study of naive and memory T cell subsets. Study observations and caveats: A few larger clonotypes appeared in naive repertoires, especially CD8, possibly memory cells re-expressing CD45RA.

The beta constant-region primer was an equimolar mix of two oligonucleotides covering TRBC1 and TRBC2. The ligated cDNA underwent four PCR rounds using SP2 and nested alpha and beta constant-region primers. Each CDR3 protein gets one entry after TCRdb re-called the UMI-ligation and nested PCR reads with MiXCR. Among about 160,000 distinct CDR3 sequences listed, over 20% were seen once. The antigens these receptors bind are not known. Input material: naive CD4+ T cells from blood. The source of these receptors is a human donor in good health.

This clonotype occurred many times. V and J are TRBV12-3 or TRBV12-4 and TRBJ2-3; 10 bases agree with TRBD2. V shed 2 bases and J 5 bases; nucleotides not matched to a gene: 10. The CDR3 contains 17 residues. As DNA, the CDR3 is TGTGCCAGCAGTTTATGGGGAGCGGGAGGGCTCGGAGATACGCAGTATTTT. Its protein is CASSLWGAGGLGDTQYF.

J is TRBJ2-1 and V is TRBV5-1, with TRBD2 identical over 8 bases. From germline, CDR1 is SGHRS and CDR2 YFSETQ. The CDR3 runs to 14 residues. The ends lost 3 bases at V and 12 bases at J; junction bases unmatched: 11. The CDR3 nucleotides read TGCGCCAGCAGCTCCCGCCTTAGCGGGGATTGGCAGTTCTTC. Translating gives CASSSRLSGDWQFF.

V is TRBV5-1 and J is TRBJ2-6; D is unclear. The CDR3 extends over 16 amino acids. With 4 bases removed from V and 1 base from J, the gap between germline ends came to 12 bases. The germline V gene encodes CDR1 SGHRS and CDR2 YFSETQ. The CDR3 coding sequence is TGCGCCAGCAGCCGCTCGGTTCTTTCTGGGGCCAACGTCCTGACTTTC. Its translation: CASSRSVLSGANVLTF.

The chain combines TRBV18 with TRBJ2-2, with 14 bases fitting TRBD2. This CDR3 is 19 amino acids long. V lost 3 bases and J lost 0; bases outside the gene matches: 6. From germline, CDR1 is KGHSH and CDR2 LQKENI. The CDR3 sequence is CASSPWGTSGRANTGELFF. The CDR3 DNA reads TGTGCCAGCTCACCCTGGGGGACTAGCGGGAGAGCGAACACCGGGGAGCTGTTTTTT.

The chain has TRBV6-2 or TRBV6-3 and TRBJ2-1, with TRBD1 matching 7 bases. V lost 6 bases to trimming and J lost 6 bases; unmatched junction nucleotides: 17. The germline V gene has CDR1 MNHEY and CDR2 SVGEGT. This CDR3 is built from 17 residues. The CDR3 coding sequence is TGTGCCAGCAGAACCACATCGAGGCCGGGACAGTCCAATGAGCAGTTCTTC. Translating gives CASRTTSRPGQSNEQFF.

The rearrangement links TRBV27 to TRBJ2-5; the match to TRBD2 covers 13 bases. Unmatched junction bases numbered 6, after V lost 5 bases and J lost 3 bases. This CDR3 comprises 16 residues. The germline CDR1 and CDR2 sequences are MNHEY and SMNVEV (reference sequence). CDR3 bases: TGTGCCAGCAGTCCTACTAGCGGGAGGGCCAAAGAGACCCAGTACTTC. Protein product: CASSPTSGRAKETQYF.

In its sample, this clonotype was seen a few times. This rearrangement joins TRBV27 to TRBJ2-7; 9 bases agree with TRBD1. From germline, CDR1 is MNHEY and CDR2 SMNVEV (reference sequence). V gave up 4 bases and J gave up 3 bases; unmatched junction bases: 4. CDR3 size: 14 residues. In DNA form, the CDR3 reads TGTGCCAGCAGTTCCCGGACAGGGGTCTACGAGCAGTACTTC. Translated: CASSSRTGVYEQYF.

This clonotype was counted between two and nine times. This chain joins TRBV9 and TRBJ2-3; D is undetermined. The germline V gene encodes CDR1 SGDLS and CDR2 YYNGEE. The CDR3 is 13 residues long. The V gene lost 3 bases and the J gene lost 1 base, with 6 bases spanning the gap. Here the CDR3 DNA reads TGTGCCAGCAGCGGTGAGGGCACAGATACGCAGTATTTT. Its protein product is CASSGEGTDTQYF. Full variable domain (rest looked up from reference TRBV9 and TRBJ2-3): DSGVTQTPKHLITATGQRVTLRCSPRSGDLSVYWYQQSLDQGLQFLIQYYNGEERAKGNILERFSAQQFPDLHSELNLSSLELGDSALYFCASSGEGTDTQYFGPGTRLTVL.

This clonotype was counted at least ten times. J is TRBJ2-3 and V is TRBV6-5; no clear D. The CDR3 covers 17 residues. The ends were cut back, 0 bases at V and 4 bases at J, with 17 bases in the middle. CDR1 is MNHEY, CDR2 SVGAGI, per germline. CDR3 in DNA: TGTGCCAGCAGTTACTCCGACCTTCGATTGGGCCCAGATACGCAGTATTTT. Its protein is CASSYSDLRLGPDTQYF.

This clonotype was counted at least ten times. This rearrangement joins TRBV12-3 or TRBV12-4 to TRBJ2-2; D possibly corresponds to TRBD1 (6 bases). V was cut by 9 bases and J by 3 bases, with 8 bases left in between. This CDR3 has 12 amino acids. The CDR3 bases are TGTGCCAGTAACAGGGACACCGGGGAGCTGTTTTTT. It codes for CASNRDTGELFF.

This clonotype has more than one count but fewer than ten. The V gene is TRBV2, the J gene TRBJ2-1; a possible D gene is TRBD2 (5 bases). Trimming removed 6 bases at V and 9 bases at J, with 9 bases between. The CDR3 extends over 11 amino acids. Germline V gene sequence: CDR1 SNHLY, CDR2 FYNNEI. As DNA, the CDR3 is TGTGCCAGCAGACGGAGCGGTGAGCAGTTCTTC. Its translation: CASRRSGEQFF.

This clonotype occurred a few times. The chain uses TRBV18 and TRBJ2-3; 12 nucleotides agree with TRBD2. The V and J ends lost 0 bases and 4 bases, in that order; junction bases with no gene match: 2. This CDR3 comprises 16 residues. Germline V gene data show CDR1 as KGHSH and CDR2 as LQKENI. This chain's CDR3 is CASSPPLAGGPDTQYF. Here the CDR3 DNA reads TGTGCCAGCTCACCACCACTAGCGGGAGGCCCAGATACGCAGTATTTT. Supplemented by reference TRBV18 and TRBJ2-3, the full variable domain reads NAGVMQNPRHLVRRRGQEARLRCSPMKGHSHVYWYRQLPEEGLKFMVYLQKENIIDESGMPKERFSAEFPKEGPSILRIQQVVRGDSAAYFCASSPPLAGGPDTQYFGPGTRLTVL.

This clonotype was recorded at least ten times. The chain couples TRBV7-2 to TRBJ2-1; TRBD2 aligns across 8 bases. V was clipped by 3 bases and J by 7 bases; unmatched bases: 8. This CDR3 contains 15 residues. The germline gives CDR1 SGHTA, CDR2 FQGNSA. CDR3 nucleotides: TGTGCCAGCAGCTTCAGCGGGAGAGTAGGGAATGAGCAGTTCTTC. It is translated as CASSFSGRVGNEQFF.

The chain couples TRBV3-1 to TRBJ2-7; D is possibly TRBD1 or TRBD2 (5 bases each). Trimming stripped 3 bases from V and 7 bases from J, with 16 bases between. This CDR3 contains 14 residues. Per germline, CDR1 LGHDT and CDR2 YNNKEL (reference sequence). The CDR3 bases are TGTGCCAGCAGCCACCGAGGGGAATGGATGGAGCAGTACTTC. Its protein product is CASSHRGEWMEQYF.

The chain joins TRBV4-1 to TRBJ2-5; TRBD2 aligns across 11 bases. The CDR3 is 17 residues long. Germline assignment: CDR1 MGHRA and CDR2 YSYEKL. V was pared by 0 bases and J by 2 bases, with 5 bases of the junction left unmatched. The chain's CDR3 is CASSQDLGTSGQETQYF. In nucleotides, the CDR3 is TGCGCCAGCAGCCAAGATCTAGGGACTAGCGGTCAAGAGACCCAGTACTTC.

This clonotype occurred a few times. The V gene is TRBV29-1, the J gene TRBJ1-5; D is unresolved. This CDR3 comprises 12 residues. Germline CDR1 reads SQVTM; CDR2 reads ANQGSEA. The germline V and J ends were trimmed by 6 bases and 6 bases, with 12 bases remaining between them. This CDR3 reads CSVADWGQPQHF. CDR3 nucleotides: TGCAGCGTCGCTGATTGGGGTCAGCCCCAGCATTTT.

This sequence joins TRBV6-2 or TRBV6-3 and TRBJ2-1; 11 positions agree with TRBD2. V was clipped by 6 bases and J by 10 bases; unmatched bases: 2. This CDR3 is 12 amino acids long. CDR1 is MNHEY, CDR2 SVGEGT, per germline. The CDR3 DNA is TGTGCCAGCAGCAGACTAGCGGGAGAGCAGTTCTTC. Amino acid sequence: CASSRLAGEQFF.

A few counts support this clonotype. The chain couples TRBV10-2 to TRBJ2-1; D uncertain. The germline CDR1 and CDR2 sequences are WSHSY and SAAADI. The ends were cut back, 2 bases at V and 10 bases at J, with 15 bases in the middle. The CDR3 is 14 residues long. As DNA, the CDR3 is TGCGCCAGCAGTGAGCGGGTGGCCCGAAGCGAGCAGTTCTTC. It yields the protein CASSERVARSEQFF.

This clonotype has just a few counts. V is TRBV6-5 and J is TRBJ2-7, with unresolved D. This CDR3 contains 15 residues. Trimming pared 0 bases from V and 0 bases from J, leaving 9 bases between. The germline V gene encodes CDR1 MNHEY and CDR2 SVGAGI. The CDR3 is CASSYSLPTSYEQYF. Here the CDR3 DNA reads TGTGCCAGCAGTTACTCCCTACCGACCTCCTACGAGCAGTACTTC.

The chain carries TRBV27 and TRBJ2-3; a possible D gene is TRBD2 (6 bases). Trimming took 3 bases from V and 5 from J, leaving 12 bases between them. Germline V gene data show CDR1 as MNHEY and CDR2 as SMNVEV (reference sequence). The CDR3 has 14 residues. This chain's CDR3 is CASSFSGRKDTQYF. The CDR3, as DNA: TGTGCCAGCAGTTTTTCTGGGAGGAAAGATACGCAGTATTTT.

The CDR3 DNA follows: TGCAGTGCTAGAGTTCGACTAGTTGGCGAGCAGTTCTTC. It encodes CSARVRLVGEQFF. V usage is TRBV20-1 and J usage is TRBJ2-1, with a weak D call TRBD2 (6 bases). CDR1 and CDR2 (germline): DFQATT, SNEGSKA (reference sequence). Trimming removed 1 base at V and 10 bases at J, with 14 bases between. The CDR3 totals 13 residues.

The chain is built from TRBV27 and TRBJ1-5, with TRBD1 identical over 7 bases. The CDR3 is 16 residues long. The germline CDR1 and CDR2 sequences are MNHEY and SMNVEV (reference sequence). V lost 8 bases to trimming and J lost 0 bases; unmatched junction nucleotides: 10. The CDR3 nucleotides are TGTGCCAGCGGAAACAAAGGGGGCCCTAGCAATCAGCCCCAGCATTTT. It codes for CASGNKGGPSNQPQHF.

This clonotype showed up many times. This chain connects TRBV29-1 to TRBJ2-3; D is unclear. The germline V gene encodes CDR1 SQVTM and CDR2 ANQGSEA. This CDR3 region has 13 residues. Trimming removed 6 bases at V and 2 bases at J, with 12 bases between. The CDR3 sequence: CSVRQVYTDTQYF. For the CDR3, the DNA is TGCAGCGTACGCCAGGTGTACACAGATACGCAGTATTTT.